This T cell receptor (beta chain) was observed in a study of T cells in Graves' hyperthyroidism and ophthalmopathy (dated by TCRdb to the late 2010s). For the wider study: Peripheral blood samples were taken at the time of initial diagnosis, prior to any treatment. TCR Vbeta CDR3 sequencing of approximately 140 peripheral blood samples (43 ophthalmopathy, about 74 hyperthyroidism and some 17 progressor patients) is reported in the paper. To identify TCR V-J signatures that set the groups apart, the researchers used a discovery cohort of about a hundred patients, made up of around 42 with Graves' ophthalmopathy and some 55 with stable Graves' hyperthyroidism. Prospective prediction of ophthalmopathy was tested in an independent validation cohort consisting of 18 to 20 hyperthyroidism patients and around 16 patients who later progressed to ophthalmopathy. The 100 discovery patients were randomly split 7:3 into training and test sets. In six Graves' hyperthyroidism patients, the study also compared T-cell repertoires from thyroid tissue with T-cell repertoires from blood. Following sampling, methimazole starting at 30 mg daily was given to hyperthyroidism patients, and high-dose intravenous methylprednisolone was given to ophthalmopathy patients. Broad study findings and their caveats: Most expanded thyroid clonotypes (frequency above 0.001) were also detected in blood, a finding suggesting that blood repertoires may reflect thyroid immune responses. Ophthalmopathy was separated from stable hyperthyroidism by a 13 V-J signature model, with 85% to 90% sensitivity and 81% to 83% specificity obtained in cross-validation and 80%/75% obtained in testing. In validation, the model predicted progression to ophthalmopathy a median of approximately 6.6 months before onset, with approximately 68% sensitivity and roughly 79% specificity. No statistical method was used to set the sample size in advance, and investigators knew the group allocation.

Of note for this clonotype: Its target antigen remains unknown. Base qualities are not provided; no much larger clone lies one nucleotide away.

Hyperthyroidism patients were aged 18 to 65 years and newly diagnosed, with disease duration of less than 2 months. Patients with uncontrolled infections, other autoimmune diseases, pregnancy or lactation were excluded. Clinical symptoms, serum thyroxine and TRAb, thyroid ultrasound, and orbital computed tomography formed the basis for the diagnoses. Blood from progressor patients was drawn when they were first diagnosed with hyperthyroidism, before any ophthalmopathy symptoms appeared. PBMCs were isolated from 10 ml of fresh peripheral blood by Ficoll-Paque density gradient centrifugation. Progressor patients were defined as those initially diagnosed with Graves' hyperthyroidism in whom ophthalmopathy developed during follow-up. Total RNA was extracted using Trizol reagent, and RNA quality was assessed on an Agilent 2100 Bioanalyzer. TCR beta CDR3 regions were amplified from RNA transcripts. The TCR CDR3 was subjected to a first round of RT-PCR using the HTBI primer set and the Qiagen OneStep RT-PCR kit. A second multiplex PCR round built the libraries, followed by size selection and purification. The libraries were sequenced on an Illumina HiSeq2000 using paired-end 100 bp reads. The paper's processing steps were these. Raw data were processed with SOAPnuke, discarding reads with adapters, uncalled bases, mean Phred below 15, or no exact constant-primer or identifier match. High-quality paired reads were merged with COPE v1.2.5, and unique nucleotide sequences were defined as clonotypes. MiTCR v1.1 was used to align the clonotypes against IMGT TRBV, TRBD and TRBJ reference segments. The analysis included only V-J combinations with a frequency above 0.0001, which together covered approximately 99% of the repertoires. A TCS score was defined as the ratio between F50 (clonal expansion) and ExV (chaos), using BLOSUM62-based TCRdist between CDR3 peptides within each V-J. Welch's t-statistics and random forest reduced 450 to 600 V-J features to some 14, which were used in a naive Bayes classifier (R e1071). Through fastp at Q25 and MiXCR, TCRdb rebuilt clones from the public reads, retaining in-frame beta chains. Each entry merges the rows of one CDR3 protein and shows their most common DNA and genes. These V and J calls derive from TCRdb rather than the authors' analysis. Counted in this sample were fewer than 900,000 distinct CDR3 sequences; 18% of them appeared once. 16% of the sample is held by the ten biggest clonotypes.

Relative to germline, V is missing 0 bases and J is missing 2 bases, with 7 bases of the junction outside any gene match. CDR1 and CDR2, looked up from the germline V gene (reference sequence), are DFQATT and SNEGSKA. The CDR3 runs 15 amino acids, cysteine and phenylalanine included. The kept DNA is CDR3 alone, 45 bases in frame from the first base. The chain links TRBV20-1 with TRBJ2-7; 7 middle bases align to TRBD2. The source material was blood. The receptor was derived from a woman in her forties or fifties with Graves' hyperthyroidism that later progressed to Graves' ophthalmopathy. The nucleotides are TGCAGTGCTAGAGATTGGAGCGGGGCGGCCTACGAGCAGTACTTC. Its protein product is CSARDWSGAAYEQYF.